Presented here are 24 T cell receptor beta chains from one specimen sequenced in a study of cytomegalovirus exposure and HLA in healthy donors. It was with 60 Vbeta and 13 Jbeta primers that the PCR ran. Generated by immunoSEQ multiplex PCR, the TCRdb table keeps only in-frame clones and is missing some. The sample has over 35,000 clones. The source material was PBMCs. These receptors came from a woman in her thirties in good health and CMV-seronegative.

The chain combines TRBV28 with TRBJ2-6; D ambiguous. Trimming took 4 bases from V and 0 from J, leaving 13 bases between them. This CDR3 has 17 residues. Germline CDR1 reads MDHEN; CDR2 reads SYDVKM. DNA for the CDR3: TGTGCCAGCAGTTCCCCCTCCACAGACTCTGGGGCCAACGTCCTGACTTTC. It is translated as CASSSPSTDSGANVLTF. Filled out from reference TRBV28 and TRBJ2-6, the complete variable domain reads DVKVTQSSRYLVKRTGEKVFLECVQDMDHENMFWYRQDPGLGLRLIYFSYDVKMKEKGDIPEGYSVSREKKERFSLILESASTNQTSMYLCASSSPSTDSGANVLTFGAGSRLTVL.

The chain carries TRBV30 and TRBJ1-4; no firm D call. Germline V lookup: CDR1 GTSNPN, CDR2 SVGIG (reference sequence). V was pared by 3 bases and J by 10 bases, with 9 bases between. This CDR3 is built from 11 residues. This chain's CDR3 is CAWRGARKLFF. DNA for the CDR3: TGTGCCTGGAGGGGAGCGCGAAAACTGTTTTTT.

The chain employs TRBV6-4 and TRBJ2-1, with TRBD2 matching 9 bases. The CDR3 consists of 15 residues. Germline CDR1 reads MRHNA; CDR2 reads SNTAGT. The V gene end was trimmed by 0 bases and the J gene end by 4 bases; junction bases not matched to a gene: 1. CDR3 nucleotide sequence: TGTGCCAGCAGTGACTCTAGCGGGAGTTACAATGAGCAGTTCTTC. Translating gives CASSDSSGSYNEQFF.

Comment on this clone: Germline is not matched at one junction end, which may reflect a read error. In nucleotides, the CDR3 is TGTGCCAGCACCCTATCTGCTAGCTCCGACAATGAGCAGTTCTTC. Its protein is CASTLSASSDNEQFF. The V call is TRBV6-5, the J call TRBJ2-1, with D perhaps TRBD2 (5 bases). Germline V gene data show CDR1 as MNHEY and CDR2 as SVGAGI. This CDR3 has 15 residues.

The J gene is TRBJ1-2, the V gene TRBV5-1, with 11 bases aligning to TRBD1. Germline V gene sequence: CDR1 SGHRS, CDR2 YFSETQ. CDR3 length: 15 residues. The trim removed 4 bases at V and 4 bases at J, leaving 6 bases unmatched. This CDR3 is CASSPTGTGGYGYTF. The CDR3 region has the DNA TGCGCCAGCAGCCCTACCGGGACAGGGGGCTATGGCTACACCTTC.

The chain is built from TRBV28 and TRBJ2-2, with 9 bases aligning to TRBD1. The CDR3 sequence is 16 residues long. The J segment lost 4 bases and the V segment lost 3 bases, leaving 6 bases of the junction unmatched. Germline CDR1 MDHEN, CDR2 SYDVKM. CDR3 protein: CASSFQRQGGTGELFF. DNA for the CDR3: TGTGCCAGCAGTTTCCAACGACAGGGGGGCACCGGGGAGCTGTTTTTT.

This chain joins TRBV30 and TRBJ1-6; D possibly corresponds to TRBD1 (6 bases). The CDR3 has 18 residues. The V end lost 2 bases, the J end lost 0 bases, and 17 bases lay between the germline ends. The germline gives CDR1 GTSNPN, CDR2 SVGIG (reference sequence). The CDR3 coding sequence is TGTGCCTGGAGTAAGGGGGATGGGCCCATCTCCTATAATTCACCCCTCCACTTT. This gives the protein CAWSKGDGPISYNSPLHF.

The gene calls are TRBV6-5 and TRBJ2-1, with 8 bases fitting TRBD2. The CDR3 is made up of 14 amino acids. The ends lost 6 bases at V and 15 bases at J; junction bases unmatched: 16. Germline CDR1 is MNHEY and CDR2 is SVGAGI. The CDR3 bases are TGTGCCAGCAGGAGATTTGGAGCGGGAGTAAAGTGGTTCTTC. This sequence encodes CASRRFGAGVKWFF.

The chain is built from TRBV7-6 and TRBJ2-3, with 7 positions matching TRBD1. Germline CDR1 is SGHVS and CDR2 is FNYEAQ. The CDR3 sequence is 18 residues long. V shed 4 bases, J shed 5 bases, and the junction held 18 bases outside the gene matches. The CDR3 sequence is CASSSPLGRRQGRDTQYF. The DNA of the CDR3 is TGTGCCAGCAGCTCCCCCCTAGGACGGCGACAGGGACGAGATACGCAGTATTTT.

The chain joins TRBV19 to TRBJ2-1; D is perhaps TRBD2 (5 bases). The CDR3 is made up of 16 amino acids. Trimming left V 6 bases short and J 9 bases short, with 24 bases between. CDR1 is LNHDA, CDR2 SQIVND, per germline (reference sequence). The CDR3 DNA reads TGTGCCAGTAGAACACGGAGGAGTGGAAACAATGGTGAGCAGTTCTTC. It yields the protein CASRTRRSGNNGEQFF.

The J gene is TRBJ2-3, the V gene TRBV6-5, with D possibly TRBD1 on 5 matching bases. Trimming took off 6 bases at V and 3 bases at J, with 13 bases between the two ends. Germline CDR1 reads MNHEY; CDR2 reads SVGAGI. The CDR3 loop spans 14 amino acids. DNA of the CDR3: TGTGCCAGCAGCTGGACACAAACTACAGATACGCAGTATTTT. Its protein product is CASSWTQTTDTQYF.

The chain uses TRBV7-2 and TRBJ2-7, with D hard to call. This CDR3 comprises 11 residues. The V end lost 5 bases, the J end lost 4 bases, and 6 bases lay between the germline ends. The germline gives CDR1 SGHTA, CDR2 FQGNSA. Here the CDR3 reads CASSARYEQYF. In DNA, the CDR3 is TGTGCCAGCAGCGCGCGGTACGAGCAGTACTTC.

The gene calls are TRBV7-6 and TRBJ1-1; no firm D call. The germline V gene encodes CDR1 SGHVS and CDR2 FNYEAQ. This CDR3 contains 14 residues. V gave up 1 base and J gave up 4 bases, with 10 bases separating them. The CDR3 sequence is CASSLGGGGTEAFF. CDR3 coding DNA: TGTGCCAGCAGCTTAGGAGGTGGTGGCACTGAAGCTTTCTTT.

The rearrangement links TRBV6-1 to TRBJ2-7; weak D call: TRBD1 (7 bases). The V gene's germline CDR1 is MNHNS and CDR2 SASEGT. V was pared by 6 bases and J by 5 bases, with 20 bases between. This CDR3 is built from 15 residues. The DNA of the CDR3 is TGTGCCAGCAGGCCAAGTGCAGGGGGGCTGAACGAGCAGTACTTC. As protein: CASRPSAGGLNEQYF.

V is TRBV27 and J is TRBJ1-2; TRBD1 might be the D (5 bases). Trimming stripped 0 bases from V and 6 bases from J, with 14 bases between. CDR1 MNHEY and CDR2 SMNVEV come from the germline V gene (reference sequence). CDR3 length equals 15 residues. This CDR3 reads CASSLSVGQPHGYTF. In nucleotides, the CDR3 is TGTGCCAGCAGTTTATCGGTGGGGCAACCTCATGGCTACACCTTC.

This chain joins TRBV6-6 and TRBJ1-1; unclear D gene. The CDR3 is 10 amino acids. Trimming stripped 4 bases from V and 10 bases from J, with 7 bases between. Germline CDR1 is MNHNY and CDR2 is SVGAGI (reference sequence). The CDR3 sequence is CASSSKRAFF. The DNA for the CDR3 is TGTGCCAGCAGTTCAAAGCGAGCTTTCTTT.

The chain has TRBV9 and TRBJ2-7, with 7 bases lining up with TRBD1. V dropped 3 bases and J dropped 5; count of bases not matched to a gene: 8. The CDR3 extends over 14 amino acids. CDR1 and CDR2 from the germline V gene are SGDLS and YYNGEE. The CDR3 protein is CASSAGTAGDEQYF. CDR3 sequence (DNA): TGTGCCAGCAGCGCCGGGACAGCCGGCGACGAGCAGTACTTC.

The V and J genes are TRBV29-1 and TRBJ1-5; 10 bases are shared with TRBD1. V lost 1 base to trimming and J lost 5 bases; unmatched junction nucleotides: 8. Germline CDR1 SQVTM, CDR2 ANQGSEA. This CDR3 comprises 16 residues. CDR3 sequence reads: CSVEGDRGRPHQPQHF. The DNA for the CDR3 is TGCAGCGTTGAAGGGGACAGGGGACGGCCTCATCAGCCCCAGCATTTT.

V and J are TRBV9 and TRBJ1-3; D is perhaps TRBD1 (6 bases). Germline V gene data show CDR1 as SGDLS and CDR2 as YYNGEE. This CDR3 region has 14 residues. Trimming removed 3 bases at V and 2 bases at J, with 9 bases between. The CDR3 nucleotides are TGTGCCAGCAGCGCCGGACAGACTGGAAACACCATATATTTT. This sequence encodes CASSAGQTGNTIYF.

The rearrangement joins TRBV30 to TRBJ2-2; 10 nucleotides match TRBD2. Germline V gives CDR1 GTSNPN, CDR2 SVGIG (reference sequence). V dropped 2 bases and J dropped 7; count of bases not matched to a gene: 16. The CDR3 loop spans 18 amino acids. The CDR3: CAWSRLILSGRGNGELFF. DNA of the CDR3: TGTGCCTGGAGTAGACTTATCCTCAGCGGGAGGGGTAACGGGGAGCTGTTTTTT.

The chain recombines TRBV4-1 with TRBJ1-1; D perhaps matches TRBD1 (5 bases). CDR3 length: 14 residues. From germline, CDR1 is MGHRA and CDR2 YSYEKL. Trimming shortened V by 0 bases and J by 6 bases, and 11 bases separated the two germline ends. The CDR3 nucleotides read TGCGCCAGCAGCCAAGATCGGGGGGGGGCTGAAGCTTTCTTT. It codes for CASSQDRGGAEAFF.

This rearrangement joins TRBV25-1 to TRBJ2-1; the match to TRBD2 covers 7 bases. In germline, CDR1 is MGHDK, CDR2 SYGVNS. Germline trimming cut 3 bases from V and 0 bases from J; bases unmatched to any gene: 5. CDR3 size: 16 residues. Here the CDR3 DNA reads TGTGCCAGCAGTGAGGCGGGGGTAAGCTCCTACAATGAGCAGTTCTTC. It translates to CASSEAGVSSYNEQFF. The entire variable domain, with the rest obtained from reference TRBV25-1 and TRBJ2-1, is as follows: EADIYQTPRYLVIGTGKKITLECSQTMGHDKMYWYQQDPGMELHLIHYSYGVNSTEKGDLSSESTVSRIRTEHFPLTLESARPSHTSQYLCASSEAGVSSYNEQFFGPGTRLTVL.

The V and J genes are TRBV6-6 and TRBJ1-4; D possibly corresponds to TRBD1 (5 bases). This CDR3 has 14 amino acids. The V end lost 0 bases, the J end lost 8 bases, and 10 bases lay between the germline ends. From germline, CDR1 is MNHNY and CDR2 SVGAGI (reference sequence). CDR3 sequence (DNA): TGTGCCAGCAGTTACTCGCGGGGCGGGGAAAAACTGTTTTTT. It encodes CASSYSRGGEKLFF.

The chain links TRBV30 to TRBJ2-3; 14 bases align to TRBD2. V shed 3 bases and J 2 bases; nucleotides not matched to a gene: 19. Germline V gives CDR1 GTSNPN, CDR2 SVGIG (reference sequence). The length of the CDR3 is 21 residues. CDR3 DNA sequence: TGTGCCTGGAGGAGGTCCGTGGGACTAGCGGGAGTTAAGTTTAACACAGATACGCAGTATTTT. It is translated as CAWRRSVGLAGVKFNTDTQYF. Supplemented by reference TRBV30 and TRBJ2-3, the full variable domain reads SQTIHQWPATLVQPVGSPLSLECTVEGTSNPNLYWYRQAAGRGLQLLFYSVGIGQISSEVPQNLSASRPQDRQFILSSKKLLLSDSGFYLCAWRRSVGLAGVKFNTDTQYFGPGTRLTVL.